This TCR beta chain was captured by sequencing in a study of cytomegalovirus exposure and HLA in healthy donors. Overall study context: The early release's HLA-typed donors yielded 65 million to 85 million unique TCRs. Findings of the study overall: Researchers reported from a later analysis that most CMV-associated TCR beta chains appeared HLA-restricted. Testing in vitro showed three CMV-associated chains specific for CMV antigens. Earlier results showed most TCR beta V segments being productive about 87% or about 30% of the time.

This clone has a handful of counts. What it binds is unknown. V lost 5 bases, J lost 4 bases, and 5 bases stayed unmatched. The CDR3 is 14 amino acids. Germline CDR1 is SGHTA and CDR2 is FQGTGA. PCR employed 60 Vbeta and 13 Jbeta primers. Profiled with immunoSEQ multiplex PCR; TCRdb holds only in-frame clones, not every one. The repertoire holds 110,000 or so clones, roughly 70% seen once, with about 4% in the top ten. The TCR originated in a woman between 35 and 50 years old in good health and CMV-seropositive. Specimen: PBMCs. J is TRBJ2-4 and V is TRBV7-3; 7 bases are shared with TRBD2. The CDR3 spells CASSLGGEKNIQYF. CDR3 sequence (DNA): TGTGCCAGCAGCCTGGGGGGGGAGAAAAACATTCAGTACTTC.